The sequence of this T cell receptor beta chain was determined in a study of shared clonotypes between healthy human individuals. Study-level points and caveats: Non-shared clonotypes had lower generation probabilities than those shared by all four donors.

Using roughly 180 ng DNA, approximately 27,000 T cell genomes, the sorted-subset replicate PCRs were run. Method: immunoSEQ multiplex PCR; TCRdb's copy keeps in-frame clones and lacks some. This table holds 2 million to 3 million clones, roughly nine tenths found once. In regard to this clone: Its antigen is currently unknown.

The CDR3 spans 14 residues. Germline V gives CDR1 SNHLY, CDR2 FYNNEI. V trimming: 3 bases; J trimming: 9 bases; junction bases outside the gene matches: 8. Every donor was a Caucasian adult from Nashville, Tennessee. The receptor was derived from a man aged 18-30 years in good health. The chain uses TRBV2 and TRBJ1-5; 7 bases line up with TRBD1. Sequencing input: naive CD4+ T cells sorted from blood. Subset given: CD45RA+ positively selected. The CDR3 spells CASSDRGALGPQHF. The CDR3 coding sequence is TGTGCCAGCAGTGACAGGGGGGCACTTGGGCCCCAGCATTTT.